Below are 18 T cell receptor beta chains sequenced from a single sample in a study of blood T cells in healthy people across ages. Next came a second PCR, run for about 7 to 12 cycles, which used a sample-barcoded 5' primer along with a J-beta primer mix. TCRdb reprocessed the 5' RACE reads via MiXCR and lists one record per CDR3 protein. Among roughly 1.5 million distinct CDR3 sequences listed, roughly 43% were seen once. Sequenced material: blood. The origin of the receptors is a woman under 30 in good health.

This clonotype was detected only a few times. This chain links TRBV7-9 with TRBJ1-5; maybe TRBD1 (5 bases). The CDR3 sequence is 15 residues long. V was cut by 3 bases and J by 8 bases, with 17 bases left in between. The germline gives CDR1 SEHNR, CDR2 FQNEAQ (reference sequence). CDR3 residues: CASSLGLAGEKPQHF. The CDR3 DNA reads TGTGCCAGCAGCTTGGGGCTCGCCGGTGAAAAGCCCCAGCATTTT.

The CDR3 spells CSARDQWSIQYF. The CDR3 DNA is TGCAGTGCTAGAGATCAGTGGAGCATTCAGTACTTC. The chain couples TRBV20-1 to TRBJ2-4; D call uncertain. Per the germline V gene, CDR1 is DFQATT and CDR2 is SNEGSKA (reference sequence). Trimming pared 0 bases from V and 9 bases from J, leaving 9 bases between. CDR3 length: 12 residues.

This clonotype was detected a few times. The chain couples TRBV6-6 to TRBJ2-1, with no clear D. Trimming took off 5 bases at V and 5 bases at J, with 7 bases between the two ends. This CDR3 region has 12 residues. Germline CDR1 is MNHNY and CDR2 is SVGAGI (reference sequence). The CDR3 DNA reads TGTGCCAGCAGTCCTGTTAACAATGAGCAGTTCTTC. Translated, it gives CASSPVNNEQFF.

The V and J genes are TRBV12-3 or TRBV12-4 and TRBJ1-1, with a tentative D call TRBD1 (6 bases). V lost 6 bases to trimming and J lost 11 bases, with 19 bases between them. This CDR3 region has 13 residues. The CDR3 loop is CASSDGLGASAFF. CDR3 coding DNA: TGTGCCAGCAGCGACGGCTTGGGGGCATCTGCTTTCTTT.

This clonotype has more than one count but fewer than ten. The chain employs TRBV6-2 or TRBV6-3 and TRBJ1-1; D gene unclear. V shed 2 bases and J shed 3 bases, with 13 bases lying between them. CDR3 length equals 15 residues. Germline assignment: CDR1 MNHEY and CDR2 SVGEGT. CDR3 amino acids: CASSYGLSGYTEAFF. As DNA, the CDR3 is TGTGCCAGCAGTTACGGTTTGTCCGGGTACACTGAAGCTTTCTTT.

This chain uses TRBV4-2 with TRBJ1-4, with D maybe TRBD1 (5 bases). CDR1 is LGHNA, CDR2 YNFKEQ, per germline. Trimming removed 8 bases at V and 5 bases at J, with 18 bases between. The CDR3 spans 15 residues. CDR3 loop: CASAQSGRENEKLFF. CDR3 DNA: TGTGCCAGCGCTCAATCGGGCAGGGAGAATGAAAAACTGTTTTTT.

This chain links TRBV7-2 with TRBJ2-7; D uncertain. The CDR3 spans 13 residues. The V gene lost 1 base and the J gene lost 5 bases, with 9 bases spanning the gap. Germline V CDR1 and CDR2: SGHTA, FQGNSA. The CDR3 spells CASSLDSIDEQYF. The DNA for the CDR3 is TGTGCCAGCAGCTTAGATTCGATCGACGAGCAGTACTTC.

This clonotype was seen more than once but under ten times. V usage is TRBV20-1 and J usage is TRBJ2-1; 11 bases are a match to TRBD1. The V gene's germline CDR1 is DFQATT and CDR2 SNEGSKA (reference sequence). The V and J ends lost 2 bases and 8 bases, in that order; junction bases with no gene match: 8. The CDR3 is 15 residues long. CDR3 in amino acids: CSARSRDRGIDEQFF. DNA for the CDR3: TGCAGTGCTAGATCGAGGGACAGGGGGATTGATGAGCAGTTCTTC.

V and J are TRBV5-5 and TRBJ1-4; 8 bases fit TRBD1. The CDR3 is made up of 15 amino acids. Germline CDR1 reads SGHKS; CDR2 reads YYEKEE (reference sequence). V was clipped by 2 bases and J by 7 bases; unmatched bases: 7. The CDR3 region is CASSLARQGREKLFF. CDR3 DNA: TGTGCCAGCAGCTTAGCCCGACAGGGGCGTGAAAAACTGTTTTTT.

The chain employs TRBV12-3 or TRBV12-4 and TRBJ2-1, with 7 bases aligning to TRBD1. The closer fit of TRBJ2-7 to the DNA end suggests the J call may be wrong. There are 17 residues in the CDR3. The CDR3 DNA follows: TGTGCCAGCAGTTTAGCCCGGGACAGTAGCTCCTACAATGAGCAGTACTTC. This translates into CASSLARDSSSYNEQYF.

The chain uses TRBV20-1 and TRBJ2-3; D is undetermined. The germline V gene has CDR1 DFQATT and CDR2 SNEGSKA (reference sequence). The V end was cut by 4 bases, the J end by 3 bases, with 14 bases between. The CDR3 has 14 residues. As DNA, the CDR3 is TGCAGTGCTACCCTGCCACAGAGGACAGATACGCAGTATTTT. It encodes CSATLPQRTDTQYF.

This clonotype has more than one count but fewer than ten. The chain joins TRBV7-9 to TRBJ1-5; D possibly corresponds to TRBD1 (5 bases). From germline, CDR1 is SEHNR and CDR2 FQNEAQ (reference sequence). Trimming left V 5 bases short and J 5 bases short, with 19 bases between. This CDR3 is 16 amino acids long. The CDR3 reads CASSIYSGGSDQPQHF. CDR3 DNA: TGTGCCAGCAGCATTTATTCCGGGGGTTCGGATCAGCCCCAGCATTTT.

This clonotype was detected once. J is TRBJ2-3 and V is TRBV6-2 or TRBV6-3, with TRBD2 as a possible D gene (5 bases). The CDR3 length is 15 residues. Germline V gene data show CDR1 as MNHEY and CDR2 as SVGEGT. The ends were cut back, 7 bases at V and 0 bases at J, with 14 bases in the middle. CDR3 nucleotides: TGTGCCAGCAAGCGACTCGGCGGGAGCACAGATACGCAGTATTTT. Its protein product is CASKRLGGSTDTQYF.

This chain joins TRBV7-9 and TRBJ2-3; 7 bases match TRBD2. The CDR3 is 15 amino acids. Germline CDR1 SEHNR, CDR2 FQNEAQ (reference sequence). V dropped 5 bases and J dropped 3; count of bases not matched to a gene: 8. The CDR3 sequence: CASSAPAGTTDTQYF. The CDR3 DNA follows: TGTGCCAGCAGCGCCCCAGCGGGGACGACAGATACGCAGTATTTT.

This sequence joins TRBV21-1 and TRBJ2-3; the D segment call TRBD2 is taken from the table without a DNA check. TRBV21-1 is given as a pseudogene. This CDR3 comprises 17 residues. CDR3 in DNA: TGTGCCAGCAGCAGCTCCAACCGGGACTCCTACACAGATACGCAGTATTTT. Protein: CASSSSNRDSYTDTQYF.

V usage is TRBV18 and J usage is TRBJ1-1; D is unresolved. The CDR3 sequence is 15 residues long. With 2 bases removed from V and 1 base from J, the gap between germline ends came to 11 bases. In germline, CDR1 is KGHSH, CDR2 LQKENI. The CDR3 protein is CASSPRPQKNTEAFF. DNA for the CDR3: TGTGCCAGCTCACCAAGGCCACAAAAGAACACTGAAGCTTTCTTT.

The chain combines TRBV5-1 with TRBJ2-1; a possible D gene is TRBD1 (7 bases). This CDR3 has 16 residues. Germline V lookup: CDR1 SGHRS, CDR2 YFSETQ. Between the trimmed V and J ends, which lost 7 bases and 3 bases, there was a span of 20 bases. The CDR3 loop is CASFPNSGGIYNEQFF. DNA of the CDR3: TGCGCCAGCTTTCCCAACTCAGGGGGGATCTACAATGAGCAGTTCTTC.

A few counts support this clonotype. The CDR3 sequence is CASSWDTNYEQYF. CDR3 bases: TGCGCCAGCAGCTGGGACACCAACTACGAGCAGTACTTC. J is TRBJ2-7 and V is TRBV5-1; D possibly corresponds to TRBD1 (6 bases). The germline V and J ends were trimmed by 3 bases and 3 bases, with 10 bases remaining between them. Germline CDR1 reads SGHRS; CDR2 reads YFSETQ. The CDR3 consists of 13 residues. The complete variable domain, with remaining parts taken from reference TRBV5-1 and TRBJ2-7, reads KAGVTQTPRYLIKTRGQQVTLSCSPISGHRSVSWYQQTPGQGLQFLFEYFSETQRNKGNFPGRFSGRQFSNSRSEMNVSTLELGDSALYLCASSWDTNYEQYFGPGTRLTVT.